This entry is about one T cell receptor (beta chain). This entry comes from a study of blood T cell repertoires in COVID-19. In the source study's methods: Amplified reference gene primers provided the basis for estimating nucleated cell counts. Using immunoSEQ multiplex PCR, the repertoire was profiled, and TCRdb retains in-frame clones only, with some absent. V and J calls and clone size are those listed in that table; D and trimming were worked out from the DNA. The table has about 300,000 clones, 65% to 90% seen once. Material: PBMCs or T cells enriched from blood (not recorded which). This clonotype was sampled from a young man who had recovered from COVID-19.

The CDR3 nucleotides read TGTGCCAGCAGTACAGGAGCGGGATCTGCAGATACGCAGTATTTT. This translates into CASSTGAGSADTQYF. The V and J genes are TRBV11-3 and TRBJ2-3; 7 nucleotides agree with TRBD2. The CDR3 is 15 amino acids. The V segment lost 6 bases and the J segment 4 bases; nucleotides outside the gene matches: 10. Germline CDR1 and CDR2: SGHNT and YENEEA.